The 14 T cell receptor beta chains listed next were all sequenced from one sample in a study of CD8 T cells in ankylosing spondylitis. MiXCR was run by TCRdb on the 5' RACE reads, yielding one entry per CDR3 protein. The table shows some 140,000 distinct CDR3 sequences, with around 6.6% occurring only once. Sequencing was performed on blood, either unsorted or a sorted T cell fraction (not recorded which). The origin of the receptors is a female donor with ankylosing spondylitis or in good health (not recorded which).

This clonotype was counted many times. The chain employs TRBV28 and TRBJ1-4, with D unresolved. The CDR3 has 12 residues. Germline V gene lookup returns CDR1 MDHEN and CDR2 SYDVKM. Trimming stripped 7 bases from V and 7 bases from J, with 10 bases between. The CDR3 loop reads CASMWAGEKLFF. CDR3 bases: TGTGCCAGCATGTGGGCGGGTGAAAAACTGTTTTTT.

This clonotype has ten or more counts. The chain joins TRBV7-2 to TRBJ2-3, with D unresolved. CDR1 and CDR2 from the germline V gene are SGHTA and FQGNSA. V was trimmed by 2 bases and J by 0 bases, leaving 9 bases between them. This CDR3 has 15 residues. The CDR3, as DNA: TGTGCCAGCAGCTTATCGGGTCTTAGCACAGATACGCAGTATTTT. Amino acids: CASSLSGLSTDTQYF. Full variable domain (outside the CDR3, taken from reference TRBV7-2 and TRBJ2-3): GAGVSQSPSNKVTEKGKDVELRCDPISGHTALYWYRQSLGQGLEFLIYFQGNSAPDKSGLPSDRFSAERTGGSVSTLTIQRTQQEDSAVYLCASSLSGLSTDTQYFGPGTRLTVL.

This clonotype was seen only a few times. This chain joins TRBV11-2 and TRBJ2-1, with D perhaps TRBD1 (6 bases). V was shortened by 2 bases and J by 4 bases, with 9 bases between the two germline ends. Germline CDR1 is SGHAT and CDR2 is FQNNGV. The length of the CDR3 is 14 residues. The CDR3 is CASSLLDSYNEQFF. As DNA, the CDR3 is TGTGCCAGCAGCTTACTGGACAGTTACAATGAGCAGTTCTTC.

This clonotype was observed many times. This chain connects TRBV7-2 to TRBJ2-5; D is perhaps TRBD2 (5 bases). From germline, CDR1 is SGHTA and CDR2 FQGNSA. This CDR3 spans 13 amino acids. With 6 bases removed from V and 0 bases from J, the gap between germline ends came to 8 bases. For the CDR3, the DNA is TGTGCCAGCAGACCGGGATACCAAGAGACCCAGTACTTC. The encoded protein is CASRPGYQETQYF.

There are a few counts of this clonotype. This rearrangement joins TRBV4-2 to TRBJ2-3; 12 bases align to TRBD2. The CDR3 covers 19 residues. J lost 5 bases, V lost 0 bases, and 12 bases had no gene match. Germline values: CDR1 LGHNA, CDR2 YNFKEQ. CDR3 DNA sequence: TGTGCCAGCAGCCAAGAAGGTCGTCTAGCGGGGGGGCTGGGAGATACGCAGTATTTT. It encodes CASSQEGRLAGGLGDTQYF.

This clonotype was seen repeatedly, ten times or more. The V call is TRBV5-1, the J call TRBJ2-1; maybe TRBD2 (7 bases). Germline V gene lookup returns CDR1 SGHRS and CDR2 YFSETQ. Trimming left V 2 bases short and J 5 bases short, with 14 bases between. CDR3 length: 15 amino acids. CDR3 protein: CASSFGGLRDNEQFF. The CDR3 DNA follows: TGCGCCAGCAGCTTCGGGGGGCTTCGTGACAATGAGCAGTTCTTC.

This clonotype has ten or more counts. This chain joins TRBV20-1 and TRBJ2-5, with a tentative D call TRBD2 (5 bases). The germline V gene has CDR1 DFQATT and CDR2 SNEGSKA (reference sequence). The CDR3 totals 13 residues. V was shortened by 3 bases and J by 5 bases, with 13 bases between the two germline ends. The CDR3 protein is CSASIASLETQYF. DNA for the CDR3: TGCAGTGCTAGTATTGCTAGCCTGGAGACCCAGTACTTC.

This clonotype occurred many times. The CDR3 nucleotides read TGCAGTGCTAGAAGCCAGGGGAACACCGGGGAGCTGTTTTTT. Translation: CSARSQGNTGELFF. The chain is built from TRBV20-1 and TRBJ2-2; weak D call: TRBD1 (5 bases). CDR1 and CDR2 (germline): DFQATT, SNEGSKA (reference sequence). The CDR3 is 14 residues long. The V end lost 2 bases, the J end lost 1 base, and 8 bases lay between the germline ends.

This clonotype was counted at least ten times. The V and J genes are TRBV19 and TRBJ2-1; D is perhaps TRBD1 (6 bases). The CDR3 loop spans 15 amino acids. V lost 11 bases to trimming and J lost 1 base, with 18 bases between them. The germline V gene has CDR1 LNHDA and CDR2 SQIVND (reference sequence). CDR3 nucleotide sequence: TGTGCCTCTTGCACCGGGACAAAGTCCTACAATGAGCAGTTCTTC. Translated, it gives CASCTGTKSYNEQFF.

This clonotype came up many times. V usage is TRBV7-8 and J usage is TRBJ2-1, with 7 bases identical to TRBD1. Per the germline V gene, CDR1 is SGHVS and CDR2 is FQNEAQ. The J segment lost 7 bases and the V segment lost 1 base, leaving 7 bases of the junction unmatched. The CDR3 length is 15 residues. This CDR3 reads CASSLEGARGNEQFF. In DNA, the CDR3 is TGTGCCAGCAGCTTAGAGGGGGCTCGCGGGAATGAGCAGTTCTTC.

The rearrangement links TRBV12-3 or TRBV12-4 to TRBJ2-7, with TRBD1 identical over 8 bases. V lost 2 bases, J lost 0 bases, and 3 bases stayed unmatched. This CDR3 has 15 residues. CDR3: CASSLWTGSSYEQYF. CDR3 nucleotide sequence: TGTGCCAGCAGTTTATGGACAGGGAGCTCCTACGAGCAGTACTTC.

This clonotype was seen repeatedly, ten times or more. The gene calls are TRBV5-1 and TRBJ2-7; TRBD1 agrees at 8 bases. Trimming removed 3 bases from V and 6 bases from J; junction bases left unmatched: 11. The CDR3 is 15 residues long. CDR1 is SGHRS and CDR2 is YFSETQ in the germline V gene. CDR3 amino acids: CASSSPDREAVEQYF. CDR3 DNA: TGCGCCAGCAGCTCCCCGGACAGGGAAGCGGTCGAGCAGTACTTC. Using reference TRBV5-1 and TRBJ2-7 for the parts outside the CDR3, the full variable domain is KAGVTQTPRYLIKTRGQQVTLSCSPISGHRSVSWYQQTPGQGLQFLFEYFSETQRNKGNFPGRFSGRQFSNSRSEMNVSTLELGDSALYLCASSSPDREAVEQYFGPGTRLTVT.

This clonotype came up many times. DNA for the CDR3: TGTGCCAGCAGCTTAACTGGACAGGTAGTTGGGACTGAAGCTTTCTTT. Protein product: CASSLTGQVVGTEAFF. This rearrangement joins TRBV7-3 to TRBJ1-1; 7 nucleotides align to TRBD1. There are 16 residues in the CDR3. V gave up 0 bases and J gave up 5 bases; unmatched junction bases: 9. The germline V gene encodes CDR1 SGHTA and CDR2 FQGTGA.

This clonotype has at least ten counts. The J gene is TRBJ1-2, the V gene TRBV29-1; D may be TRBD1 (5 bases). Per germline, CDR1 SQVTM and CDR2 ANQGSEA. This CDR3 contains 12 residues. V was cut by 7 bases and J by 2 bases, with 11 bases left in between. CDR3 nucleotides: TGCAGCGGGGGGGAGCCCAACTATGGCTACACCTTC. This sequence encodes CSGGEPNYGYTF.